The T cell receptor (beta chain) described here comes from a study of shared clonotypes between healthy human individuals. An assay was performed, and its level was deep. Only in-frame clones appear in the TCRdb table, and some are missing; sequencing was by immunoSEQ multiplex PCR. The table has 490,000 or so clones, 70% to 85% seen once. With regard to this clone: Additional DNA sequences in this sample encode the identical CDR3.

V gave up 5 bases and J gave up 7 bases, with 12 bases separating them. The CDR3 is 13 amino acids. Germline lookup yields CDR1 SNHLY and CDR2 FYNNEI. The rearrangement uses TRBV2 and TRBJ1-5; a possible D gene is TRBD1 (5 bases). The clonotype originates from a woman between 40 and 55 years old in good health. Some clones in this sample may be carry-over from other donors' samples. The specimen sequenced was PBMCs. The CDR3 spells CASSWGLEQPQHF. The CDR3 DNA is TGTGCCAGCAGTTGGGGCTTGGAACAGCCCCAGCATTTT.